This is a list of T cell receptor beta chains from one sample in a study of CD8+ T cells in alopecia areata. Data came from immunoSEQ multiplex PCR; TCRdb stores just in-frame clones and leaves some out. Of approximately 180,000 clones in the sample, roughly 70% were seen once. The sequenced sample was CD8+ T cells sorted from blood, obtained at week 0. The receptors stem from a human donor with alopecia areata. The CDR3 runs from the conserved cysteine through the conserved F or W. Fields, in order: clone size, D gene, J gene, V gene, CDR3 DNA, CDR3 protein. The D gene is left open where the match is weak. The size entry is marked missing in some rows and otherwise reads once, few, many or a size class.

>NA|NA|TRBJ2-5|TRBV4-1
TGCGCCAGCAGCCAAGATCGAGGACGGGAACAAGAGACCCAGTACTTC
CASSQDRGREQETQYF
>NA|TRBD2|TRBJ2-5|TRBV10-3
TGTGCCACCTCTAGCGGGGAGGAGAGAGAGACCCAGTACTTC
CATSSGEERETQYF
>NA|NA|TRBJ2-3|TRBV29-1
TGCAGCGTTTGGGGAAATCACTCCCGAGCGCCCACAGATACGCAGTATTTT
CSVWGNHSRAPTDTQYF
>NA|TRBD2|TRBJ2-2|TRBV4-1
TGCGCCAGCAGCCAACGCACTAGCGGTATAACCGGGGAGCTGTTTTTT
CASSQRTSGITGELFF
>NA|NA|TRBJ2-2|TRBV30
TGTGCCTGGACCCCCACAGGAGCCGGGGAGCTGTTTTTT
CAWTPTGAGELFF
>NA|NA|TRBJ2-1|TRBV11-2
TGTGCCAGCCGCTGGCGGGACACAGGGAACAATGAGCAGTTCTTC
CASRWRDTGNNEQFF
>NA|NA|TRBJ1-6|TRBV2
TGTGCCAGCTCATCCTCCTATAATTCACCCCTCCACTTT
CASSSSYNSPLHF
>NA|NA|TRBJ1-5|TRBV15
TGTGCCACCAAGCTTTGGGGTAGCAATCAGCCCCAGCATTTT
CATKLWGSNQPQHF
>NA|NA|TRBJ1-1|TRBV9
TGTGCCAGCAGCGTAGAGATGAACACTGAAGCTTTCTTT
CASSVEMNTEAFF
>NA|TRBD1|TRBJ2-7|TRBV19
TGTGCCAGTAGTATACCCCCCCACACAGGGGACGAGCAGTACTTC
CASSIPPHTGDEQYF
>NA|NA|TRBJ2-7|TRBV7-8
TGTGCCAGCAGCTTAAAAATCGTTCCCTACGAGCAGTACTTC
CASSLKIVPYEQYF
>once|NA|TRBJ1-1|TRBV6-5
TGTGCCAGCAGTTACTCGGGGTGGGGCACTGAAGCTTTCTTT
CASSYSGWGTEAFF
>NA|TRBD1|TRBJ1-2|TRBV7-8
TGTGCCAGCAGCTTAGCGGTCCGGGCAGGGGGCTATGGCTACACCTTC
CASSLAVRAGGYGYTF
>NA|NA|TRBJ2-7|TRBV30
TGTGCCTGGAAGATAGGTTGGGGGCCCGGGTACGAGCAGTACTTC
CAWKIGWGPGYEQYF
>NA|NA|TRBJ2-3|TRBV2
TGTGCCAGCAGGGAAACTAGTGGCGGGGCAGATACGCAGTATTTT
CASRETSGGADTQYF
>few|NA|TRBJ2-7|TRBV13
TGTGCCAGCAGCTTAGACGGGGGCTACGAGCAGTACTTC
CASSLDGGYEQYF
>NA|NA|TRBJ2-2|TRBV27
TGTGCCAGCAGTTTGGATTTTACGTACACCGGGGAGCTGTTTTTT
CASSLDFTYTGELFF
>NA|NA|TRBJ1-2|TRBV27
TGTGCCAGCAGTCCTGCGGGACTGCTGGGCTACACCTTC
CASSPAGLLGYTF
>NA|TRBD1|TRBJ2-1|TRBV27
TGTGCCAGCAGTCGAACAGGGGGCACTTACAATGAGCAGTTCTTC
CASSRTGGTYNEQFF
>NA|NA|TRBJ1-5|TRBV27
TGTGCCAGCAGCCCCCAACACGGGAGGCCCCAGCATTTT
CASSPQHGRPQHF
>NA|NA|TRBJ2-6|TRBV27
TGTGCCAGCAAAACGCCAGGGAGCTCTGGGGCCAACGTCCTGACTTTC
CASKTPGSSGANVLTF
>NA|NA|TRBJ2-3|TRBV5-4
TGTGCCAGCAGCAGGGGCACGGATACGCAGTATTTT
CASSRGTDTQYF
>NA|TRBD1|TRBJ2-7|TRBV29-1
TGCAGCGCCGGGACAGGGAGGCCCTACGAGCAGTACTTC
CSAGTGRPYEQYF
>NA|NA|TRBJ2-1|TRBV25-1
TGTGCCAGCAGTGAACCAGGGGCGAATGCCGAAAGCAATGAGCAGTTCTTC
CASSEPGANAESNEQFF
>NA|TRBD2|TRBJ2-1|TRBV7-9
TGTGCCAGCAGTGGGCGGGGGACCAGCTCCTACAATGAGCAGTTCTTC
CASSGRGTSSYNEQFF
>NA|NA|TRBJ2-5|TRBV10-3
TGTGCCATCAGTGCGGCTAGCCAAGAGACCCAGTACTTC
CAISAASQETQYF
>few|NA|TRBJ2-2|TRBV2
TGTGCCAGCACTCCGAACGCTAGAGACGGGGAGCTGTTTTTT
CASTPNARDGELFF
>NA|NA|TRBJ2-7|TRBV7-8
TGTGCCAGCAGCGAGGGACAAGCCTACGAGCAGTACTTC
CASSEGQAYEQYF
>NA|NA|TRBJ1-6|TRBV2
TGTGCCAGCAGGGGCAGGAAGAATTCACCCCTCCACTTT
CASRGRKNSPLHF
>NA|TRBD2|TRBJ2-1|TRBV30
TGTGCCTGGAGTGGAGTAGCGGGCAATGAGCAGTTCTTC
CAWSGVAGNEQFF
>few|NA|TRBJ1-1|TRBV7-6
TGTGCCAGCAGCCGGGGTCAGAACACTGAAGCTTTCTTT
CASSRGQNTEAFF
>NA|NA|TRBJ2-7|TRBV6-6
TGTGCCAGCAGTGGTGGAAGCTCCTACGAGCAGTACTTC
CASSGGSSYEQYF
>NA|TRBD1|TRBJ2-1|TRBV6-5
TGTGCCAGCAGTTTCCCGACAGGGGCGTCCAATGAGCAGTTCTTC
CASSFPTGASNEQFF
>NA|NA|TRBJ2-5|TRBV7-2
TGTGCCAGCAGCTTGTTCCCCCTGCGGATATTGCAAGAGACCCAGTACTTC
CASSLFPLRILQETQYF
>NA|TRBD1|TRBJ2-1|TRBV29-1
TGCAGCGTCCCGGACAGGGTCCCCTACAATGAGCAGTTCTTC
CSVPDRVPYNEQFF